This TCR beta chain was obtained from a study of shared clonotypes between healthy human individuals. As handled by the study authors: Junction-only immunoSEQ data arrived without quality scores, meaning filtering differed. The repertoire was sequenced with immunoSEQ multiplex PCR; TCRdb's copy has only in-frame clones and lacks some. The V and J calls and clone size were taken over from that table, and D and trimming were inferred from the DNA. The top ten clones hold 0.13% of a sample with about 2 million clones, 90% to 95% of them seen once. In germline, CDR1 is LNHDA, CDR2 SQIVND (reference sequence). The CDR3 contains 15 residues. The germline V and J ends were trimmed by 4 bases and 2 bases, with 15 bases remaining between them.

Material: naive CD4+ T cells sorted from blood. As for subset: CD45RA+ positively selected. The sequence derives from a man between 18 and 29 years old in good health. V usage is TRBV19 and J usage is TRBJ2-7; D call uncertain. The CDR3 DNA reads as TGTGCCAGTAGTACTATTGGCTCTGGAGCCTACGAGCAGTACTTC. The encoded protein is CASSTIGSGAYEQYF. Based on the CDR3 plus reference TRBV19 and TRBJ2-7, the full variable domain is DGGITQSPKYLFRKEGQNVTLSCEQNLNHDAMYWYRQDPGQGLRLIYYSQIVNDFQKGDIAEGYSVSREKKESFPLTVTSAQKNPTAFYLCASSTIGSGAYEQYFGPGTRLTVT.